This T cell receptor (beta chain) was sequenced during a study of blood T cell repertoires in COVID-19. Study overall: Both acute and convalescent COVID-19 samples were obtained from the United States, Italy and Spain. The cDNA or gDNA used as material had been derived from T cells, B-cell-depleted T cells, or PBMCs.

Original analysis: Reference gene primer amplification gave estimated nucleated cell counts. Sequenced by immunoSEQ multiplex PCR; TCRdb stores in-frame clones only, minus some. D and trimming were read from the DNA, whereas the V and J calls and clone size are those reported in that table. The sample contains 95,000 to 100,000 clones, 80% to 95% of which appear only once. Trimming pared 2 bases from V and 3 bases from J, leaving 12 bases between. Per the germline V gene, CDR1 is SGHRS and CDR2 is YFSETQ. The CDR3 extends over 15 amino acids. The specimen was peripheral blood. The chain combines TRBV5-1 with TRBJ2-1, with a possible D match to TRBD1 (6 bases). The sequence came from a man aged 50-60 years with active COVID-19. This CDR3 is CASSFGQGNYNEQFF. As DNA, the CDR3 is TGCGCCAGCAGCTTTGGCCAGGGGAACTACAATGAGCAGTTCTTC. Using reference TRBV5-1 and TRBJ2-1 for the parts outside the CDR3, the full variable domain is KAGVTQTPRYLIKTRGQQVTLSCSPISGHRSVSWYQQTPGQGLQFLFEYFSETQRNKGNFPGRFSGRQFSNSRSEMNVSTLELGDSALYLCASSFGQGNYNEQFFGPGTRLTVL.